Below, 4 T cell receptor beta chains from the same sample are listed, as sequenced in a study of blood T cell repertoires in COVID-19. Clones were read by immunoSEQ multiplex PCR, and TCRdb kept only the in-frame ones, dropping some. The data show almost 200,000 clones, roughly 83% seen once. Specimen: peripheral blood. All receptors come from a woman between 35 and 50 years old with COVID-19, enrolled during active disease.

The rearrangement uses TRBV24-1 and TRBJ2-1, with TRBD2 identical over 10 bases. The V gene end was trimmed by 4 bases and the J gene end by 0 bases; junction bases not matched to a gene: 5. This CDR3 spans 17 amino acids. From germline, CDR1 is KGHDR and CDR2 SFDVKD. As DNA, the CDR3 is TGTGCCACCAGTGACCCTAGCGGGAGCGGCTCCTACAATGAGCAGTTCTTC. Translating it yields CATSDPSGSGSYNEQFF.

The chain recombines TRBV2 with TRBJ2-5; D may be TRBD2 (5 bases). Germline CDR1 and CDR2: SNHLY and FYNNEI. The length of the CDR3 is 12 residues. Trimming pared 7 bases from V and 3 bases from J, leaving 9 bases between. CDR3 region: CASNIAKETQYF. CDR3 nucleotide sequence: TGTGCCAGCAATATAGCGAAAGAGACCCAGTACTTC.

This rearrangement joins TRBV11-2 to TRBJ2-2, with D possibly matching TRBD1 (5 bases). CDR1 is SGHAT and CDR2 is FQNNGV in the germline V gene. Trimming took 3 bases from V and 6 from J, leaving 8 bases between them. CDR3 length: 13 residues. The CDR3 bases are TGTGCCAGCAGCTTTCAGGGTTCCGGGGAGCTGTTTTTT. It encodes CASSFQGSGELFF.

V gene TRBV12-3 or TRBV12-4 combines with J gene TRBJ1-1; 9 bases map to TRBD1. V trimming: 4 bases; J trimming: 11 bases; junction bases outside the gene matches: 5. This CDR3 has 12 amino acids. CDR3 amino acids: CASSSGDRAAFF. The CDR3 region has the DNA TGTGCCAGCAGTTCCGGGGACAGGGCTGCTTTCTTT.